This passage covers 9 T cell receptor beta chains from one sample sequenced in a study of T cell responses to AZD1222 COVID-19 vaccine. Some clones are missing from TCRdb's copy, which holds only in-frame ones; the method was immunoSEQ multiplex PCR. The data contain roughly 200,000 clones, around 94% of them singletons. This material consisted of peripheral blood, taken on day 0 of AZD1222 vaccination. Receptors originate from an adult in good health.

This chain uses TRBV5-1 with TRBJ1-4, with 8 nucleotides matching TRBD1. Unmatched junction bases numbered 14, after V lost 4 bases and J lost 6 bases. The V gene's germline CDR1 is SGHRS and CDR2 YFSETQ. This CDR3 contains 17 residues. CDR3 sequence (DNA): TGCGCCAGCAGCCCGAAGCCCAGACAGGGGTTCGATGAAAAACTGTTTTTT. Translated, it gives CASSPKPRQGFDEKLFF.

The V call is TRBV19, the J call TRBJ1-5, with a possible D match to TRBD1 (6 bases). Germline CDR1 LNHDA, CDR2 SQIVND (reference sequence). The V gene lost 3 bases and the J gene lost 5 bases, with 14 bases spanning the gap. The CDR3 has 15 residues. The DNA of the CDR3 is TGTGCCAGTAGTATCTGGGGGCAGGGTGATCAGCCCCAGCATTTT. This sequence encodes CASSIWGQGDQPQHF. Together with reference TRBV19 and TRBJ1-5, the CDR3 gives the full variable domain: DGGITQSPKYLFRKEGQNVTLSCEQNLNHDAMYWYRQDPGQGLRLIYYSQIVNDFQKGDIAEGYSVSREKKESFPLTVTSAQKNPTAFYLCASSIWGQGDQPQHFGDGTRLSIL.

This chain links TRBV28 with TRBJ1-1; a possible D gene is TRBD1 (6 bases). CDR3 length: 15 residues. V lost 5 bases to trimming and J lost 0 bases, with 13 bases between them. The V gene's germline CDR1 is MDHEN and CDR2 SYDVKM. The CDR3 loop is CASSRLGQMNTEAFF. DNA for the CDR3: TGTGCCAGCAGTCGCCTCGGACAGATGAACACTGAAGCTTTCTTT.

The CDR3 loop reads CASRGLLLSTDTQYF. In DNA form, the CDR3 reads TGCGCCAGCAGGGGACTTCTCCTTAGCACAGATACGCAGTATTTT. This sequence joins TRBV5-1 and TRBJ2-3; D is possibly TRBD2 (6 bases). V lost 5 bases to trimming and J lost 0 bases, with 13 bases between them. The CDR3 spans 15 residues. Looked up from germline, CDR1 is SGHRS and CDR2 is YFSETQ.

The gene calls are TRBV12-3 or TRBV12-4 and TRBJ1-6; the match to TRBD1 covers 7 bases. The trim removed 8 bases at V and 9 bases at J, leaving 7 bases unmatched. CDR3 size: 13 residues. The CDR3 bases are TGTGCCAGCTTGGACAACAGGGGTTCACCCCTCCACTTT. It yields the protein CASLDNRGSPLHF.

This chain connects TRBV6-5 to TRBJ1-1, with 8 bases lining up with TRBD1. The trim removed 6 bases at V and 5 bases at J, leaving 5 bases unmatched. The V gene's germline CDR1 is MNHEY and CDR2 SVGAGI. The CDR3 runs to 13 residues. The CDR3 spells CASRLQGGTEAFF. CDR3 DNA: TGTGCCAGCAGGCTACAGGGGGGGACTGAAGCTTTCTTT.

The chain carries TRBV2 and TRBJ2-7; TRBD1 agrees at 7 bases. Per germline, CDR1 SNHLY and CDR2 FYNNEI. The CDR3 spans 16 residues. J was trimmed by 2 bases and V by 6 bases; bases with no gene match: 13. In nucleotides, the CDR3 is TGTGCCAGCAGATCAGTCCCGGGACAGAGAGCCTACGAGCAGTACTTC. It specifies CASRSVPGQRAYEQYF.

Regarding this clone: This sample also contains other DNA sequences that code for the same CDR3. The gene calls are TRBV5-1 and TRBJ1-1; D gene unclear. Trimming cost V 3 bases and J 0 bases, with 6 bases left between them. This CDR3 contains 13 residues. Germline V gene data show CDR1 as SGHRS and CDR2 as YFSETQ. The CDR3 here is CASSSTVNTEAFF. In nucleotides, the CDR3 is TGCGCCAGCAGCTCTACAGTGAACACTGAAGCTTTCTTT.

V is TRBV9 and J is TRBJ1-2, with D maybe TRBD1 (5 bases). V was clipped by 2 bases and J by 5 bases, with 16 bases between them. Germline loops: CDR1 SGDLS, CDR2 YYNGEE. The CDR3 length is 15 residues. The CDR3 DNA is TGTGCCAGCAGCGTTGGGGCCTTAGGAAGGTATGGCTACACCTTC. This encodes CASSVGALGRYGYTF.